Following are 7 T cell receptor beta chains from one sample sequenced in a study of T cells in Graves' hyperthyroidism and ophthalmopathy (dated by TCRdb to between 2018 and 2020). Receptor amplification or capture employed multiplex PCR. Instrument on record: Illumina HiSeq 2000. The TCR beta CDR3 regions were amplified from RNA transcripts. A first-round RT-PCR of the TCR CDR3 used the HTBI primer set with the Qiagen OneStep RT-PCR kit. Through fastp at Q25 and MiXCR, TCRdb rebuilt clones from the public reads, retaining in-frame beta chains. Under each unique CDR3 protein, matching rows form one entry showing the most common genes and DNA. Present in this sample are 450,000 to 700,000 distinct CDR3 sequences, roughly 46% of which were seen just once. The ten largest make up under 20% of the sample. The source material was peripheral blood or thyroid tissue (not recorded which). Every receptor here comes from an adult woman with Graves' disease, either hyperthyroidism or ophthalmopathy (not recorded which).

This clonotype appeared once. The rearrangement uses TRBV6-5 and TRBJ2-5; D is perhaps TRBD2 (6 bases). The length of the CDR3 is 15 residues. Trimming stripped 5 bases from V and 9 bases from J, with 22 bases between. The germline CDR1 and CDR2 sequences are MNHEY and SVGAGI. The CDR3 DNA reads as TGTGCCAGCAGTGAGACTAGTAGTAGTCGCGGGGCCCAGTACTTC. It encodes CASSETSSSRGAQYF.

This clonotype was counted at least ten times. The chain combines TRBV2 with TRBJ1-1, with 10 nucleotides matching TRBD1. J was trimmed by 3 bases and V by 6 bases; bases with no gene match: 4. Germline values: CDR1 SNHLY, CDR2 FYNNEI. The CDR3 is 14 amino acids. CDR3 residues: CASRRTGGDTEAFF. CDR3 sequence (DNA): TGTGCCAGCAGAAGGACAGGGGGGGACACTGAAGCTTTCTTT.

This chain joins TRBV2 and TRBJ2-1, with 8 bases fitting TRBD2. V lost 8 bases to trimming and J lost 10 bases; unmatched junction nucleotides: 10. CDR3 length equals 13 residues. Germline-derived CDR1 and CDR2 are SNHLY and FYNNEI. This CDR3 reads CASSRLAPTEQFF. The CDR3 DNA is TGTGCCAGCTCCCGACTAGCGCCGACAGAGCAGTTCTTC.

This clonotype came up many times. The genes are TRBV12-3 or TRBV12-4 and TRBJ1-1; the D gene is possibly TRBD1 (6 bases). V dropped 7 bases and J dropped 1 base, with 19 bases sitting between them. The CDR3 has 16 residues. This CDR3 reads CASIRTVPGANTEAFF. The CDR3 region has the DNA TGTGCCAGCATCAGGACAGTCCCAGGAGCGAACACTGAAGCTTTCTTT.

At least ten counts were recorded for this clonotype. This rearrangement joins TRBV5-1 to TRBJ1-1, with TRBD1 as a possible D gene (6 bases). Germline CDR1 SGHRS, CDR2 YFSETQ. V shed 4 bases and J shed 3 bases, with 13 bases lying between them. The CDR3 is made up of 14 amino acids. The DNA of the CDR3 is TGCGCCAGCAGCCCAGACACAGGGTACACTGAAGCTTTCTTT. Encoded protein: CASSPDTGYTEAFF. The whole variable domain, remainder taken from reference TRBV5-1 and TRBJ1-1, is KAGVTQTPRYLIKTRGQQVTLSCSPISGHRSVSWYQQTPGQGLQFLFEYFSETQRNKGNFPGRFSGRQFSNSRSEMNVSTLELGDSALYLCASSPDTGYTEAFFGQGTRLTVV.

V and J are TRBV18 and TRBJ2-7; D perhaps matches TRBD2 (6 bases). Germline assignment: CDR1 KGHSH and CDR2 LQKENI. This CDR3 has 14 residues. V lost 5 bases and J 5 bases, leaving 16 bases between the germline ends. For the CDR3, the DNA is TGTGCCAGCTCAGCCACGGGCAGCGGGCACGAGCAGTACTTC. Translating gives CASSATGSGHEQYF.

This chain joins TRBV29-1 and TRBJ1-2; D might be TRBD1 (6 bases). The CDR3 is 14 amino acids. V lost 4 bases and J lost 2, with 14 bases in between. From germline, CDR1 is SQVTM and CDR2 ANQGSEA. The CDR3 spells CSVGAQGPNYGYTF. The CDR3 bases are TGCAGCGTTGGGGCACAGGGACCCAACTATGGCTACACCTTC.